The rows below give T cell receptor beta chains drawn from one sample of a study of human T cells and chemical hapten exposure. Using its own MiXCR run on the RACE reads, TCRdb lists one record per CDR3 protein. The profile covers about 80,000 distinct CDR3 sequences, with less than 15% appearing a single time and 4.6% taken by the ten largest. The sample here was whole blood, taken in connection with sensitization to the hapten diphenylcyclopropenone (DPC). The receptors here all came from a woman in her 50s with alopecia areata. Some clones in this sample may be carry-over from other donors' samples. The conserved cysteine and the conserved F or W are not part of the CDR3 here. Each record gives: clone size, J gene, D gene, V gene, CDR3 protein. D genes are given only for firm matches. The size of a clone is reported for some rows only, either as once, few or many, or as a class for expanded clones.

abundance: once; j_gene: TRBJ1-5; d_gene: -; v_gene: TRBV12-3/TRBV12-4; CDR3aa: ASSSALSNQPQH
abundance: few; j_gene: TRBJ2-3; d_gene: TRBD2; v_gene: TRBV7-2; CDR3aa: ASSLNAGGRGTDTQY
abundance: few; j_gene: TRBJ2-5; d_gene: TRBD2; v_gene: TRBV7-2; CDR3aa: ASSLAGLAGGKTQY
abundance: -; j_gene: TRBJ2-5; d_gene: TRBD1; v_gene: TRBV6-6; CDR3aa: ASSYTDRGLETQY
abundance: few; j_gene: TRBJ1-1; d_gene: TRBD1; v_gene: TRBV29-1; CDR3aa: SVGTGTGLTEAF
abundance: few; j_gene: TRBJ2-1; d_gene: TRBD2; v_gene: TRBV3-1; CDR3aa: ASSQSPGLAGGEQF
abundance: -; j_gene: TRBJ2-3; d_gene: -; v_gene: TRBV18; CDR3aa: ASSPNRSRTDTQY
abundance: few; j_gene: TRBJ2-1; d_gene: -; v_gene: TRBV6-1; CDR3aa: ASSEMGPELI
abundance: few; j_gene: TRBJ1-2; d_gene: -; v_gene: TRBV2; CDR3aa: ASSEVPSYGYT
abundance: -; j_gene: TRBJ2-4; d_gene: TRBD1; v_gene: TRBV28; CDR3aa: ASSWDRNKNIQY
abundance: few; j_gene: TRBJ2-4; d_gene: -; v_gene: TRBV28; CDR3aa: ASSPQELAKNIQY
abundance: -; j_gene: TRBJ2-7; d_gene: -; v_gene: TRBV6-5; CDR3aa: ASSYIEGGLSSEQY
abundance: few; j_gene: TRBJ2-7; d_gene: TRBD1; v_gene: TRBV4-3; CDR3aa: ASSRTFRRQGVSEQY
abundance: -; j_gene: TRBJ1-5; d_gene: -; v_gene: TRBV18; CDR3aa: ASSPGPQIVQPQH
abundance: -; j_gene: TRBJ1-4; d_gene: -; v_gene: TRBV2; CDR3aa: ASSPTTTNEKLF
abundance: few; j_gene: TRBJ2-1; d_gene: TRBD2; v_gene: TRBV7-9; CDR3aa: ASSLDISGRKF
abundance: few; j_gene: TRBJ2-3; d_gene: -; v_gene: TRBV18; CDR3aa: ASSPLDLAGDTQY
abundance: -; j_gene: TRBJ1-1; d_gene: -; v_gene: TRBV7-9; CDR3aa: ASSYPEGPAF
abundance: few; j_gene: TRBJ2-3; d_gene: TRBD2; v_gene: TRBV20-1; CDR3aa: SARDRIAGPSTDTQY
abundance: -; j_gene: TRBJ2-3; d_gene: TRBD2; v_gene: TRBV6-6; CDR3aa: ASSYGQREFTDTQY
abundance: many; j_gene: TRBJ1-2; d_gene: -; v_gene: TRBV20-1; CDR3aa: SASLRTNYGYT
abundance: few; j_gene: TRBJ1-4; d_gene: -; v_gene: TRBV5-1; CDR3aa: ASSLGTGEKLF
abundance: few; j_gene: TRBJ1-1; d_gene: TRBD1; v_gene: TRBV29-1; CDR3aa: SVKGAEGNTEAF
abundance: many; j_gene: TRBJ2-1; d_gene: -; v_gene: TRBV29-1; CDR3aa: SVEDFRDFNNEQF
abundance: -; j_gene: TRBJ2-4; d_gene: -; v_gene: TRBV20-1; CDR3aa: SAREGLAGLKNIQY
abundance: few; j_gene: TRBJ2-2; d_gene: -; v_gene: TRBV7-8; CDR3aa: ASSRDRINTGELF
abundance: few; j_gene: TRBJ1-1; d_gene: -; v_gene: TRBV11-2; CDR3aa: ASSTIRGSRTEAF
abundance: few; j_gene: TRBJ1-2; d_gene: -; v_gene: TRBV6-5; CDR3aa: ASSPADGFYGYT
abundance: -; j_gene: TRBJ1-6; d_gene: -; v_gene: TRBV12-2; CDR3aa: ASRLAEDRFESPLH
abundance: few; j_gene: TRBJ2-1; d_gene: -; v_gene: TRBV20-1; CDR3aa: SASGSRYNEQF
abundance: many; j_gene: TRBJ1-5; d_gene: -; v_gene: TRBV27; CDR3aa: ASSDYLGGPQH
abundance: -; j_gene: TRBJ2-1; d_gene: TRBD2; v_gene: TRBV4-3; CDR3aa: ASSPTSGRYNEQF
abundance: -; j_gene: TRBJ2-3; d_gene: -; v_gene: TRBV7-2; CDR3aa: ASSLGLVADTQY
abundance: few; j_gene: TRBJ2-1; d_gene: -; v_gene: TRBV7-6; CDR3aa: ASSLVGGGNEQF
abundance: -; j_gene: TRBJ2-2; d_gene: -; v_gene: TRBV20-1; CDR3aa: SARESSTGAGELF
abundance: few; j_gene: TRBJ2-1; d_gene: -; v_gene: TRBV28; CDR3aa: ASSVTTYNEQF
abundance: -; j_gene: TRBJ2-1; d_gene: TRBD2; v_gene: TRBV27; CDR3aa: ASAERESSNEQF
abundance: few; j_gene: TRBJ2-5; d_gene: -; v_gene: TRBV7-9; CDR3aa: ASSLPGTSETQY